This is a list of T cell receptor beta chains from one sample in a study of T cells in Graves' hyperthyroidism and ophthalmopathy. Each CDR3 protein is one row after TCRdb ran MiXCR on the multiplex PCR reads. The sample shows 550,000 to 800,000 distinct CDR3 sequences, about 15% of them seen only once. Sequences were obtained from blood. The receptors shown here come from a man between 18 and 29 years old with Graves' hyperthyroidism. Each CDR3 is given with its conserved first and last residue. D genes are given only for firm matches. For some rows the clone size is stated as once, few or many, or as a class when expanded; others skip it.

size,J,D,V,CDR3,DNA
many,TRBJ1-1,-,TRBV3-1,CASSQVPKGAEAFF,TGTGCCAGCAGCCAAGTACCTAAGGGGGCTGAAGCTTTCTTT
few,TRBJ2-1,-,TRBV29-1,CSVETSSYNEQFF,TGCAGCGTTGAGACAAGCTCCTACAATGAGCAGTTCTTC
many,TRBJ2-7,TRBD2,TRBV6-1,CASNPGGRPYEQYF,TGTGCCAGCAACCCGGGGGGGAGGCCCTACGAGCAGTACTTC
many,TRBJ2-3,-,TRBV7-9,CASSLELNTDTQYF,TGTGCCAGCAGCTTAGAACTTAACACAGATACGCAGTATTTT
-,TRBJ2-1,TRBD2,TRBV7-3,CASSAKAGVPYNEQFF,TGTGCCAGCAGCGCAAAAGCGGGAGTCCCCTACAATGAGCAGTTCTTC
-,TRBJ2-1,-,TRBV6-2/TRBV6-3,CASRPDGGRYNEQFF,TGTGCCAGCAGACCGGACGGGGGGCGGTACAATGAGCAGTTCTTC
few,TRBJ2-1,TRBD2,TRBV6-5,CASSYSGLAAYNEQFF,TGTGCCAGCAGTTACTCGGGACTAGCGGCTTACAATGAGCAGTTCTTC
few,TRBJ1-5,-,TRBV28,CASSFWGQGGNQPQHF,TGTGCCAGCAGTTTCTGGGGGCAAGGAGGCAATCAGCCCCAGCATTTT
few,TRBJ2-4,-,TRBV5-1,CASSGGLLGNIQYF,TGCGCCAGCAGCGGCGGGCTCCTCGGGAACATTCAGTACTTC
few,TRBJ2-7,-,TRBV9,CASSESPVGSYEQYF,TGTGCCAGCAGTGAATCACCGGTGGGTTCCTACGAGCAGTACTTC
few,TRBJ1-5,-,TRBV20-1,CSARGRDTPSVLYQPQHF,TGCAGTGCTAGAGGAAGGGACACTCCTTCCGTACTATATCAGCCCCAGCATTTT
-,TRBJ2-1,-,TRBV4-1,CATSQGATWDNEQFF,TGCGCCACCTCCCAAGGGGCGACCTGGGACAATGAGCAGTTCTTC
many,TRBJ2-5,TRBD2,TRBV28,CASLEASGSSETQYF,TGTGCCAGCTTGGAGGCTAGCGGGAGTTCAGAGACCCAGTACTTC
-,TRBJ1-1,-,TRBV18,CASSPRDTRVQRWEAFF,TGTGCCAGCTCACCAAGGGACACCCGTGTCCAGCGTTGGGAAGCTTTCTTT
few,TRBJ2-1,-,TRBV20-1,CSANSGLLEGNEQFF,TGCAGTGCCAACTCAGGACTCTTAGAGGGGAATGAGCAGTTCTTC
many,TRBJ2-7,-,TRBV6-2/TRBV6-3,CASSPPGATYEQYF,TGTGCCAGCAGTCCCCCGGGGGCCACCTACGAGCAGTACTTC
few,TRBJ2-3,TRBD2,TRBV5-8,CASSLGLAGARDTQYF,TGTGCCAGCAGCTTGGGCCTAGCGGGCGCAAGAGATACGCAGTATTTT
few,TRBJ1-1,-,TRBV18,CASLDSFDTEAFF,TGTGCCAGCTTGGACAGCTTTGACACTGAAGCTTTCTTT
-,TRBJ2-3,-,TRBV5-5,CASSEWTTPPDAQYF,TGTGCCAGCAGCGAGTGGACCACCCCCCCAGATGCGCAGTATTTT
many,TRBJ2-5,TRBD1,TRBV20-1,CSARHLGQGKTQYF,TGCAGTGCTAGACACCTTGGACAGGGAAAGACCCAGTACTTC
few,TRBJ2-2,-,TRBV10-3,CAIHPGVNTGELFF,TGTGCCATCCACCCAGGAGTCAACACCGGGGAGCTGTTTTTT
few,TRBJ2-5,-,TRBV20-1,CSASEGYQETQYF,TGCAGTGCTAGCGAGGGTTACCAAGAGACCCAGTACTTC
-,TRBJ1-3,-,TRBV29-1,CSVGREGNTIYF,TGCAGCGTTGGCAGGGAGGGAAACACCATATATTTT
few,TRBJ2-1,TRBD2,TRBV20-1,CSASHPAGELNNEQFF,TGCAGTGCTAGTCACCCAGCGGGAGAATTAAACAATGAGCAGTTCTTC
-,TRBJ2-5,TRBD2,TRBV7-9,CASSPWTSGRAEETQYF,TGTGCCAGCAGCCCCTGGACTAGCGGGAGGGCTGAAGAGACCCAGTACTTC
few,TRBJ2-2,-,TRBV25-1,CASSPQDGNTGELFF,TGTGCCAGCAGTCCCCAGGACGGGAACACCGGGGAGCTGTTTTTT